This TCR beta chain was sequenced during a study of shared T cell receptors in the human thymus. Looked up from germline, CDR1 is SEHNR and CDR2 is FQNEAQ (reference sequence). This CDR3 spans 16 amino acids. Trimming stripped 5 bases from V and 2 bases from J, with 17 bases between. Sequencing was performed with immunoSEQ multiplex PCR; in TCRdb, only in-frame clones are kept and a portion is missing. The repertoire has 720,000 or so clones, 80% to 90% of them found once; the top ten carry around 0.0094%. The sample was also linked to a second study, of human thymus T cells.

This clonotype originated in a girl under three years old with a congenital heart defect. Sequencing was performed on thymocytes. V usage is TRBV7-9 and J usage is TRBJ2-3; D is perhaps TRBD1 (6 bases). This CDR3 is CASSRSPRQVTDTQYF. DNA for the CDR3: TGTGCCAGCAGCCGCTCCCCTCGACAGGTCACAGATACGCAGTATTTT. Based on the CDR3 plus reference TRBV7-9 and TRBJ2-3, the full variable domain is DTGVSQNPRHKITKRGQNVTFRCDPISEHNRLYWYRQTLGQGPEFLTYFQNEAQLEKSRLLSDRFSAERPKGSFSTLEIQRTEQGDSAMYLCASSRSPRQVTDTQYFGPGTRLTVL.